The rows below give T cell receptor beta chains drawn from one sample of a study of radiotherapy plus CTLA-4 blockade in lung cancer. Produced via immunoSEQ multiplex PCR; TCRdb's table is partial and in-frame only. Of 32,000 or so clones in the sample, under 85% were seen once. Sequences were derived from peripheral blood, sampled from a patient treated with radiotherapy plus ipilimumab. All receptors come from a human donor with non-small cell lung cancer that progressed on radiotherapy plus ipilimumab. CDR3s include the opening cysteine and the closing phenylalanine or tryptophan. D genes are given only for firm matches. Where a row states a size, it is once, few, many or the class of an expanded clone; other rows omit it.

CDR3 protein: CASSLGGDYGYTF; CDR3 DNA: TGTGCCAGCAGTTTAGGGGGGGACTATGGCTACACCTTC; clone size: few; D gene: NA; J gene: TRBJ1-2; V gene: TRBV27
CDR3 protein: CASWPGLTDTQYF; CDR3 DNA: TGTGCCAGCTGGCCAGGGCTTACAGATACGCAGTATTTT; clone size: NA; D gene: NA; J gene: TRBJ2-3; V gene: TRBV28
CDR3 protein: CASSLNPGGERLETQYF; CDR3 DNA: TGTGCCAGCAGCTTAAACCCGGGGGGCGAGAGGTTGGAGACCCAGTACTTC; clone size: few; D gene: NA; J gene: TRBJ2-5; V gene: TRBV11-3
CDR3 protein: CASSFTLNEQFF; CDR3 DNA: TGTGCCAGCAGTTTTACTCTCAATGAGCAGTTCTTC; clone size: NA; D gene: NA; J gene: TRBJ2-1; V gene: TRBV28
CDR3 protein: CASSPSEGNYGYTF; CDR3 DNA: TGTGCCAGCAGTCCTTCAGAGGGCAACTATGGCTACACCTTC; clone size: NA; D gene: NA; J gene: TRBJ1-2; V gene: TRBV6-4
CDR3 protein: CASSYGGQSYGYTF; CDR3 DNA: TGTGCCAGCAGTTACGGCGGACAGAGCTATGGCTACACCTTC; clone size: NA; D gene: NA; J gene: TRBJ1-2; V gene: TRBV6-5
CDR3 protein: CASRIGTLDQPQHF; CDR3 DNA: TGTGCCAGCAGAATAGGGACCCTGGATCAGCCCCAGCATTTT; clone size: NA; D gene: NA; J gene: TRBJ1-5; V gene: TRBV5-8
CDR3 protein: CSARDAEAFF; CDR3 DNA: TGCAGTGCTAGAGATGCTGAAGCTTTCTTT; clone size: once; D gene: NA; J gene: TRBJ1-1; V gene: TRBV20-1
CDR3 protein: CANSDRGRSGANVLTF; CDR3 DNA: TGTGCCAACTCCGACAGGGGAAGATCTGGGGCCAACGTCCTGACTTTC; clone size: NA; D gene: TRBD1; J gene: TRBJ2-6; V gene: TRBV2
CDR3 protein: CASSPYGGLAPTDTQYF; CDR3 DNA: TGTGCCAGTAGCCCATATGGGGGACTAGCACCCACAGATACGCAGTATTTT; clone size: few; D gene: TRBD2; J gene: TRBJ2-3; V gene: TRBV19
CDR3 protein: CASSPSSYEQYF; CDR3 DNA: TGTGCCAGCAGCCCCTCGTCCTACGAGCAGTACTTC; clone size: NA; D gene: NA; J gene: TRBJ2-7; V gene: TRBV13
CDR3 protein: CASSPAWGTEQYF; CDR3 DNA: TGTGCCAGCAGCCCCGCCTGGGGCACCGAGCAGTACTTC; clone size: few; D gene: NA; J gene: TRBJ2-7; V gene: TRBV7-9
CDR3 protein: CASSQTRGDGYTF; CDR3 DNA: TGTGCCAGCTCACAAACCAGGGGAGATGGCTACACCTTC; clone size: NA; D gene: NA; J gene: TRBJ1-2; V gene: TRBV18
CDR3 protein: CASSVDQGDREKLFF; CDR3 DNA: TGTGCCAGCAGCGTAGATCAGGGCGATCGTGAAAAACTGTTTTTT; clone size: NA; D gene: NA; J gene: TRBJ1-4; V gene: TRBV9
CDR3 protein: CASSISSEPGNTIYF; CDR3 DNA: TGTGCCAGTAGTATCTCGTCGGAACCCGGAAACACCATATATTTT; clone size: NA; D gene: NA; J gene: TRBJ1-3; V gene: TRBV19
CDR3 protein: CASSTLGSWTEAFF; CDR3 DNA: TGTGCCAGTAGTACCCTGGGCAGCTGGACTGAAGCTTTCTTT; clone size: NA; D gene: NA; J gene: TRBJ1-1; V gene: TRBV19
CDR3 protein: CASSLSGTGAPYEQYF; CDR3 DNA: TGCGCCAGCAGCCTTTCCGGGACAGGGGCCCCCTACGAGCAGTACTTC; clone size: once; D gene: TRBD1; J gene: TRBJ2-7; V gene: TRBV4-1
CDR3 protein: CASSLGGKPTDTQYF; CDR3 DNA: TGCGCCAGCAGCTTGGGCGGGAAGCCCACAGATACGCAGTATTTT; clone size: NA; D gene: NA; J gene: TRBJ2-3; V gene: TRBV5-1
CDR3 protein: CASRRSGGGPTDTQYF; CDR3 DNA: TGCGCCAGCAGACGGAGCGGGGGGGGGCCCACAGATACGCAGTATTTT; clone size: NA; D gene: TRBD2; J gene: TRBJ2-3; V gene: TRBV4-3
CDR3 protein: CATDDRTYNTEAFF; CDR3 DNA: TGTGCCACCGATGACAGGACCTACAACACTGAAGCTTTCTTT; clone size: few; D gene: NA; J gene: TRBJ1-1; V gene: TRBV11-2
CDR3 protein: CASNLQGQQGEQYF; CDR3 DNA: TGTGCCAGCAACCTACAGGGCCAACAGGGCGAGCAGTACTTC; clone size: few; D gene: NA; J gene: TRBJ2-7; V gene: TRBV2
CDR3 protein: CASSDSLAVSSYNEQFF; CDR3 DNA: TGTGCCAGCAGTGATAGTCTAGCGGTAAGCTCCTACAATGAGCAGTTCTTC; clone size: NA; D gene: TRBD2; J gene: TRBJ2-1; V gene: TRBV6-4
CDR3 protein: CASSLTGVGETQYF; CDR3 DNA: TGTGCCAGCAGCTTAACGGGGGTTGGCGAGACCCAGTACTTC; clone size: NA; D gene: NA; J gene: TRBJ2-5; V gene: TRBV11-2
CDR3 protein: CASSLVEREGRNEQFF; CDR3 DNA: TGTGCCAGCAGCTTAGTGGAGCGGGAGGGCCGCAATGAGCAGTTCTTC; clone size: few; D gene: TRBD2; J gene: TRBJ2-1; V gene: TRBV7-9
CDR3 protein: CASSTPTTGFEKLFF; CDR3 DNA: TGTGCCAGCAGTACCCCAACTACAGGGTTTGAAAAACTGTTTTTT; clone size: NA; D gene: NA; J gene: TRBJ1-4; V gene: TRBV6-5
CDR3 protein: CASSFVVANYGYTF; CDR3 DNA: TGTGCCAGCAGTTTTGTCGTTGCTAACTATGGCTACACCTTC; clone size: NA; D gene: NA; J gene: TRBJ1-2; V gene: TRBV28
CDR3 protein: CASSLEGRLQETQYF; CDR3 DNA: TGCGCCAGCAGCTTGGAGGGACGTTTACAAGAGACCCAGTACTTC; clone size: NA; D gene: NA; J gene: TRBJ2-5; V gene: TRBV5-1
CDR3 protein: CASNPGSSYNEQFF; CDR3 DNA: TGCGCCAGCAACCCAGGGAGCTCCTACAATGAGCAGTTCTTC; clone size: few; D gene: NA; J gene: TRBJ2-1; V gene: TRBV10-2
CDR3 protein: CASSQDTGGSTEAFF; CDR3 DNA: TGCGCCAGCAGCCAAGATACAGGGGGATCCACTGAAGCTTTCTTT; clone size: NA; D gene: TRBD1; J gene: TRBJ1-1; V gene: TRBV4-3
CDR3 protein: CASSESGMADTQYF; CDR3 DNA: TGCGCCAGCAGTGAGTCGGGGATGGCAGATACGCAGTATTTT; clone size: NA; D gene: NA; J gene: TRBJ2-3; V gene: TRBV10-1
CDR3 protein: CAIRPGTGAWKDYGYTF; CDR3 DNA: TGTGCCATCAGGCCCGGGACAGGGGCCTGGAAAGACTATGGCTACACCTTC; clone size: NA; D gene: TRBD1; J gene: TRBJ1-2; V gene: TRBV10-3
CDR3 protein: CASSLRDRGTITGELFF; CDR3 DNA: TGTGCCAGCAGCCTCAGGGACAGGGGAACGATCACCGGGGAGCTGTTTTTT; clone size: NA; D gene: TRBD1; J gene: TRBJ2-2; V gene: TRBV5-6
CDR3 protein: CASSYSPSVYEQYF; CDR3 DNA: TGTGCCAGCAGTTACTCCCCTTCGGTCTACGAGCAGTACTTC; clone size: NA; D gene: NA; J gene: TRBJ2-7; V gene: TRBV6-6
CDR3 protein: CASSPPSGGAKDTQYF; CDR3 DNA: TGTGCCAGCTCACCACCGAGCGGGGGGGCGAAAGATACGCAGTATTTT; clone size: NA; D gene: TRBD2; J gene: TRBJ2-3; V gene: TRBV18
CDR3 protein: CASSTTYEQYF; CDR3 DNA: TGTGCCAGCAGTACAACCTACGAGCAGTACTTC; clone size: NA; D gene: NA; J gene: TRBJ2-7; V gene: TRBV28
CDR3 protein: CASSLKPTYGYTF; CDR3 DNA: TGTGCCAGCAGCTTAAAACCAACCTATGGCTACACCTTC; clone size: NA; D gene: NA; J gene: TRBJ1-2; V gene: TRBV11-1
CDR3 protein: CASSDRGNSITEAFF; CDR3 DNA: TGCGCCAGCAGCGACAGGGGGAATAGTATCACTGAAGCTTTCTTT; clone size: NA; D gene: TRBD1; J gene: TRBJ1-1; V gene: TRBV5-1
CDR3 protein: CASSPTEEISGANVLTF; CDR3 DNA: TGTGCCAGCAGCCCCACCGAAGAAATCTCTGGGGCCAACGTCCTGACTTTC; clone size: once; D gene: NA; J gene: TRBJ2-6; V gene: TRBV28
CDR3 protein: CASSQDRQSSGNTIYF; CDR3 DNA: TGCGCCAGCAGCCAAGATCGGCAGAGCTCTGGAAACACCATATATTTT; clone size: few; D gene: NA; J gene: TRBJ1-3; V gene: TRBV4-3
CDR3 protein: CASSLGPLLPDTQYF; CDR3 DNA: TGTGCCAGCAGCTTAGGTCCACTACTCCCAGATACGCAGTATTTT; clone size: NA; D gene: NA; J gene: TRBJ2-3; V gene: TRBV7-6
CDR3 protein: CATSRDGGTPGGQHF; CDR3 DNA: TGTGCCACCAGCAGAGATGGGGGGACCCCCGGGGGCCAGCATTTT; clone size: NA; D gene: NA; J gene: TRBJ1-5; V gene: TRBV15
CDR3 protein: CASSPTDRTYEQYF; CDR3 DNA: TGTGCCAGCAGTCCAACGGACCGAACCTACGAGCAGTACTTC; clone size: few; D gene: NA; J gene: TRBJ2-7; V gene: TRBV6-5
CDR3 protein: CASRGLWTSGGPYNEQFF; CDR3 DNA: TGTGCCAGCAGGGGCCTTTGGACTAGCGGGGGCCCCTACAATGAGCAGTTCTTC; clone size: NA; D gene: TRBD2; J gene: TRBJ2-1; V gene: TRBV7-9
CDR3 protein: CASSATGLPLDTQYF; CDR3 DNA: TGTGCCAGCAGCGCAACCGGGCTCCCCCTAGATACGCAGTATTTT; clone size: NA; D gene: NA; J gene: TRBJ2-3; V gene: TRBV9